This is a list of T cell receptor beta chains from one sample in a study of blood T cell repertoires in COVID-19. TCRdb's copy holds only in-frame clones and misses some; the assay was immunoSEQ multiplex PCR. The sample holds about 74,000 clones; around three quarters are singletons and the top ten take roughly a sixth. The sample was peripheral blood. Source of these receptors: a human donor in a cohort sampled during active COVID-19. The CDR3 runs from the conserved cysteine through the conserved F or W. Each record gives: clone size, V gene, D gene, J gene, CDR3 DNA, CDR3 protein. A D gene is named only where the DNA matches it firmly. The size of a clone is reported for some rows only, either as once, few or many, or as a class for expanded clones.

clone_size: -
v_call: TRBV27
d_call: TRBD2
j_call: TRBJ2-7
cdr3_nt: TGTGCCAGCAGTTTATCCCTGACTAGCGGGAGAGGGAGCTCCTACGAGCAGTACTTC
cdr3_aa: CASSLSLTSGRGSSYEQYF

clone_size: -
v_call: TRBV19
d_call: -
j_call: TRBJ2-6
cdr3_nt: TGTGCCAGTACCAGGGATTCTGGGGCCAACGTCCTGACTTTC
cdr3_aa: CASTRDSGANVLTF

clone_size: -
v_call: TRBV24-1
d_call: TRBD2
j_call: TRBJ2-7
cdr3_nt: TGTGCCACCAGTGATCCAAGGGAGGGGTCATACGAGCAGTACTTC
cdr3_aa: CATSDPREGSYEQYF

clone_size: -
v_call: TRBV3-1/TRBV3-2
d_call: TRBD2
j_call: TRBJ2-7
cdr3_nt: TGTGCCAGCAGCCCTGGACTAGCGGCTTCCTACGAGCAGTACTTC
cdr3_aa: CASSPGLAASYEQYF

clone_size: -
v_call: TRBV5-4
d_call: TRBD2
j_call: TRBJ2-7
cdr3_nt: TGTGCCAGCAGCTTGTTGGCGGGAGCTCGGGAGCAGTACTTC
cdr3_aa: CASSLLAGAREQYF

clone_size: once
v_call: TRBV28
d_call: -
j_call: TRBJ1-6
cdr3_nt: TGTGCCAGCAGCTCCGTCGACGGGGGTAATTCACCCCTCCACTTT
cdr3_aa: CASSSVDGGNSPLHF

clone_size: -
v_call: TRBV2
d_call: -
j_call: TRBJ1-4
cdr3_nt: TGTGCCAGCAGTGAAGAGGGGGGGGAAAAACTGTTTTTT
cdr3_aa: CASSEEGGEKLFF

clone_size: -
v_call: TRBV20-1
d_call: -
j_call: TRBJ2-3
cdr3_nt: TGCAGTGCTCACCGCGGAGATACGCAGTATTTT
cdr3_aa: CSAHRGDTQYF

clone_size: -
v_call: TRBV21-1
d_call: -
j_call: TRBJ1-3
cdr3_nt: TGTGCCAGCAGCCCCCGGACGAGGGTGACCATATATTTT
cdr3_aa: CASSPRTRVTIYF

clone_size: -
v_call: TRBV7-9
d_call: TRBD1
j_call: TRBJ1-1
cdr3_nt: TGTGCCAGCAGCTTAGCGACAGGGGGGGCAGCTTTCTTT
cdr3_aa: CASSLATGGAAFF

clone_size: -
v_call: TRBV6-1
d_call: -
j_call: TRBJ2-1
cdr3_nt: TGTGCCAGCAGTGAAATTTCCGGTGGGCAGTTCTTC
cdr3_aa: CASSEISGGQFF

clone_size: -
v_call: TRBV7-7
d_call: TRBD1
j_call: TRBJ2-7
cdr3_nt: TGTGCCAGCAGCGAGGGACAGTCCTACGAGCAGTACTTC
cdr3_aa: CASSEGQSYEQYF

clone_size: -
v_call: TRBV15
d_call: TRBD2
j_call: TRBJ2-1
cdr3_nt: TGTGCCACCAGCAGAGATCTGGTGGGGCTAGCGGTCTACAATGAGCAGTTCTTC
cdr3_aa: CATSRDLVGLAVYNEQFF

clone_size: -
v_call: TRBV9
d_call: TRBD2
j_call: TRBJ2-4
cdr3_nt: TGTGCCAGCAGCGCAGGGACTAGCGGGAGGGAAAACATTCAGTACTTC
cdr3_aa: CASSAGTSGRENIQYF

clone_size: -
v_call: TRBV2
d_call: TRBD2
j_call: TRBJ2-1
cdr3_nt: TGTGCCACCGGGCGGCGGGAGTACAATGAGCAGTTCTTC
cdr3_aa: CATGRREYNEQFF

clone_size: -
v_call: TRBV9
d_call: -
j_call: TRBJ2-4
cdr3_nt: TGTGCCAGCAGCGTAGGGGGGGCTAGCGGCCGTCTCAAAAACATTCAGTACTTC
cdr3_aa: CASSVGGASGRLKNIQYF

clone_size: few
v_call: TRBV5-1
d_call: TRBD1
j_call: TRBJ2-2
cdr3_nt: TGCGCCAGCAGCCCGGGGACAGCGAACACCGGGGAGCTGTTTTTT
cdr3_aa: CASSPGTANTGELFF

clone_size: once
v_call: TRBV28
d_call: TRBD1
j_call: TRBJ1-3
cdr3_nt: TGTGCCAGCAGTTTCGGACAGGTGGGGGGAAACACCATATATTTT
cdr3_aa: CASSFGQVGGNTIYF

clone_size: -
v_call: TRBV20-1
d_call: TRBD1
j_call: TRBJ2-7
cdr3_nt: TGCAGTGCTAGTACCTCGGACAGGGAGTACCTAGGCTACGAGCAGTACTTC
cdr3_aa: CSASTSDREYLGYEQYF

clone_size: -
v_call: TRBV5-1
d_call: TRBD1
j_call: TRBJ1-4
cdr3_nt: TGCGCCAGCAGCGCGACAGGGGGCGTTGAAAAACTGTTTTTT
cdr3_aa: CASSATGGVEKLFF

clone_size: once
v_call: TRBV15
d_call: -
j_call: TRBJ2-5
cdr3_nt: TGTGCCACCAGCAGATCAGGGGAGTTTGAGGAGACCCAGTACTTC
cdr3_aa: CATSRSGEFEETQYF

clone_size: few
v_call: TRBV7-9
d_call: -
j_call: TRBJ1-5
cdr3_nt: TGTGCCAGCAGCTTAGATTGGAGGCCCCAGCATTTT
cdr3_aa: CASSLDWRPQHF

clone_size: -
v_call: TRBV20-1
d_call: -
j_call: TRBJ1-4
cdr3_nt: TGCAGTGCTAGTCAGATTCCACGGGGTGAAAAACTGTTTTTT
cdr3_aa: CSASQIPRGEKLFF

clone_size: -
v_call: TRBV4-2
d_call: TRBD1
j_call: TRBJ2-6
cdr3_nt: TGTGCCAGCAGCCCGATGGGGACAGCCGTCCCAACTGGGGCCAACGTCCTGACTTTC
cdr3_aa: CASSPMGTAVPTGANVLTF

clone_size: few
v_call: TRBV5-1
d_call: TRBD1
j_call: TRBJ2-2
cdr3_nt: TGCGCCAGCAGAACGGGACAGCCGAACACCGGGGAGCTGTTTTTT
cdr3_aa: CASRTGQPNTGELFF

clone_size: -
v_call: TRBV5-8
d_call: TRBD2
j_call: TRBJ2-1
cdr3_nt: TGTGCCAGCAGCTTTTTAGCGGGTTACAATGAGCAGTTCTTC
cdr3_aa: CASSFLAGYNEQFF

clone_size: -
v_call: TRBV5-6
d_call: TRBD1
j_call: TRBJ1-3
cdr3_nt: TGTGCCAGCAGCTTCGGGACAGGAAGCTCTGGAAACACCATATATTTT
cdr3_aa: CASSFGTGSSGNTIYF

clone_size: -
v_call: TRBV30
d_call: TRBD2
j_call: TRBJ2-3
cdr3_nt: TGTGCCTGGAGTACCGGACTAGCGGGAGATCTGTCAGATACGCAGTATTTT
cdr3_aa: CAWSTGLAGDLSDTQYF

clone_size: -
v_call: TRBV7-2
d_call: TRBD2
j_call: TRBJ2-2
cdr3_nt: TGTGCCAGCAGCTTCGGACTAGCCGAGGGGGAGCTGTTTTTT
cdr3_aa: CASSFGLAEGELFF

clone_size: -
v_call: TRBV6-5
d_call: TRBD1
j_call: TRBJ1-6
cdr3_nt: TGTGCCAGCAGTTATGGGACAGGGAATTCACCCCTCCACTTT
cdr3_aa: CASSYGTGNSPLHF

clone_size: -
v_call: TRBV7-9
d_call: -
j_call: TRBJ2-7
cdr3_nt: TGTGCCAGCAGCCCCCGGAGCTCCTACGAGCAGTACTTC
cdr3_aa: CASSPRSSYEQYF

clone_size: -
v_call: TRBV2
d_call: -
j_call: TRBJ2-7
cdr3_nt: TGTGCCAGCAGCTGGAGTCGCACCTACGAGCAGTACTTC
cdr3_aa: CASSWSRTYEQYF

clone_size: few
v_call: TRBV2
d_call: TRBD1
j_call: TRBJ1-5
cdr3_nt: TGTGCCAGCAGCTGGGGACAGGGAAAAGGTCAGCCCCAGCATTTT
cdr3_aa: CASSWGQGKGQPQHF

clone_size: -
v_call: TRBV29-1
d_call: -
j_call: TRBJ1-1
cdr3_nt: TGCAGCGTTGAACGGCAGGGGAACACTGAAGCTTTCTTT
cdr3_aa: CSVERQGNTEAFF

clone_size: -
v_call: TRBV20-1
d_call: -
j_call: TRBJ1-2
cdr3_nt: TGCAGTGCTAGATCAGGGTTCGGCTACACCTTC
cdr3_aa: CSARSGFGYTF

clone_size: -
v_call: TRBV3-1/TRBV3-2
d_call: -
j_call: TRBJ2-7
cdr3_nt: TGTGCCAGCAGCCAAGGATTTGGTGGGGGGTTATCCTACGAGCAGTACTTC
cdr3_aa: CASSQGFGGGLSYEQYF

clone_size: -
v_call: TRBV6-5
d_call: -
j_call: TRBJ2-5
cdr3_nt: TGTGCCAGCAGGAGGGACCAAGAGACCCAGTACTTC
cdr3_aa: CASRRDQETQYF

clone_size: -
v_call: TRBV2
d_call: TRBD2
j_call: TRBJ2-1
cdr3_nt: TGTGCCACCTCGGGACTAGCAGGGAATGAGCAGTTCTTC
cdr3_aa: CATSGLAGNEQFF